The sequence of this T cell receptor (beta chain) was determined in a study of cytomegalovirus exposure and HLA in healthy donors. Study results and limitations: Several V segments, TRBV6-2 and TRBV6-3 among them, could not be told apart and were dropped. According to reports, the classifier identified cytomegalovirus status with high specificity and sensitivity. Later, TCR association rates were found to vary by HLA locus, highest for DRB1 and lowest for HLA-C.

Both 60 Vbeta primers and 13 Jbeta primers went into the PCR. Sequencing was performed with immunoSEQ multiplex PCR; in TCRdb, only in-frame clones are kept and a portion is missing. The table shows a few hundred thousand clones, with 60% to 80% occurring only once. In the case of this clone: The target antigen is unknown.

Looked up from germline, CDR1 is SQVTM and CDR2 is ANQGSEA. This CDR3 spans 13 amino acids. Trimming left V 6 bases short and J 0 bases short, with 11 bases between. The sequence was collected from a man aged 18 to 30 in good health and CMV-seronegative. Sequences were obtained from PBMCs. The chain couples TRBV29-1 to TRBJ2-5; D not resolved. As DNA, the CDR3 is TGCAGCGTCGTAACATTGTACCAAGAGACCCAGTACTTC. Amino acid sequence: CSVVTLYQETQYF.